Below are 5 T cell receptor beta chains sequenced from a single sample in a study of blood T cells in healthy people across ages. A second PCR of about 7 to 11 cycles used a sample-barcoded 5' primer and a J-beta primer mix. TCRdb reanalysed the 5' RACE reads using MiXCR and keeps one entry per CDR3 protein. The data contain roughly 1,700,000 distinct CDR3 sequences, approximately 28% of them singletons. The sample comprised blood. Every receptor here comes from a woman in her twenties or thirties in good health.

This clonotype was counted between two and nine times. The rearrangement uses TRBV11-2 and TRBJ2-7; D is uncertain. Germline CDR1 and CDR2: SGHAT and FQNNGV. This CDR3 region has 13 residues. Trimming stripped 5 bases from V and 3 bases from J, with 11 bases between. CDR3 loop: CASSPGFHYEQYF. CDR3 sequence (DNA): TGTGCCAGCAGCCCAGGTTTCCACTACGAGCAGTACTTC.

This clonotype was counted many times. The chain is built from TRBV20-1 and TRBJ2-5; D could derive from TRBD1 or TRBD2 (5 bases each). Germline V gene lookup returns CDR1 DFQATT and CDR2 SNEGSKA (reference sequence). V was shortened by 7 bases and J by 2 bases, with 14 bases between the two germline ends. The CDR3 totals 13 residues. The CDR3 sequence: CSVPGWGQETQYF. The CDR3 nucleotides read TGCAGTGTTCCCGGATGGGGGCAAGAGACCCAGTACTTC.

V and J are TRBV4-3 and TRBJ1-6, with a tentative D call TRBD1 (6 bases). This CDR3 region has 13 residues. Germline V gives CDR1 LGHNA, CDR2 YSLEER. The V end was cut by 0 bases, the J end by 11 bases, with 8 bases between. The CDR3 DNA follows: TGCGCCAGCAGCCAAGAACAGGGTGCACCCCTCCACTTT. Protein: CASSQEQGAPLHF.

The chain is built from TRBV12-3 or TRBV12-4 and TRBJ2-1; the match to TRBD1 covers 9 bases. The V and J ends lost 3 bases and 10 bases, in that order; junction bases with no gene match: 10. The CDR3 loop spans 15 amino acids. CDR3 bases: TGTGCCAGCAGTTTGACAGGGGGGACTCCAAGAGAGCAGTTCTTC. Translation gives CASSLTGGTPREQFF.

This clonotype occurred many times. The chain combines TRBV7-2 with TRBJ2-7, with D perhaps being TRBD1 or TRBD2 (5 bases each). The CDR3 sequence is 13 residues long. V shed 6 bases and J shed 0 bases, with 9 bases lying between them. Germline V CDR1 and CDR2: SGHTA, FQGNSA. This chain's CDR3 is CASRGRSSYEQYF. Here the CDR3 DNA reads TGTGCCAGCAGGGGACGCAGCTCCTACGAGCAGTACTTC.